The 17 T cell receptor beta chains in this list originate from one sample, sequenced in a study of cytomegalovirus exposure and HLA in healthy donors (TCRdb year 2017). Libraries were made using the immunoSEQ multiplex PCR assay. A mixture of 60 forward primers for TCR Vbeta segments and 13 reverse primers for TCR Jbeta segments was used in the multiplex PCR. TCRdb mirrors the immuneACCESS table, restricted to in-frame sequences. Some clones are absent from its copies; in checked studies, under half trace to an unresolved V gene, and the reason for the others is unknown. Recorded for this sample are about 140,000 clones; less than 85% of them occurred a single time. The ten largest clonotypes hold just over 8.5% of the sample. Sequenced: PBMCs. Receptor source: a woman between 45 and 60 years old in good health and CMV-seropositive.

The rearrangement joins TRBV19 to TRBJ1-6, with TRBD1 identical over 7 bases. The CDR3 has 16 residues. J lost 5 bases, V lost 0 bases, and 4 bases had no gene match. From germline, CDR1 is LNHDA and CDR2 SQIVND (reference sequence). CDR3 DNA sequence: TGTGCCAGTAGTATAGATGCGACAGGGAATAATTCACCCCTCCACTTT. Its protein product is CASSIDATGNNSPLHF.

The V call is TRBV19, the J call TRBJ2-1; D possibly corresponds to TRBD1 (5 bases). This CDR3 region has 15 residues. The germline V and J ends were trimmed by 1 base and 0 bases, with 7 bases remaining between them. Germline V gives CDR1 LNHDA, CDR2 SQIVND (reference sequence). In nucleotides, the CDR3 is TGTGCCAGTAGTATAGCTCAGGGCTCCTACAATGAGCAGTTCTTC. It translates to CASSIAQGSYNEQFF.

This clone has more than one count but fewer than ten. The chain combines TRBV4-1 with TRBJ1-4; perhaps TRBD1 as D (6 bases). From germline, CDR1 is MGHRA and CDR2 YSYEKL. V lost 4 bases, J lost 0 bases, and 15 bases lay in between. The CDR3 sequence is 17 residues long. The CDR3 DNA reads TGCGCCAGCAGCCGCCTGTACAGGGTCTCAACTAATGAAAAACTGTTTTTT. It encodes CASSRLYRVSTNEKLFF.

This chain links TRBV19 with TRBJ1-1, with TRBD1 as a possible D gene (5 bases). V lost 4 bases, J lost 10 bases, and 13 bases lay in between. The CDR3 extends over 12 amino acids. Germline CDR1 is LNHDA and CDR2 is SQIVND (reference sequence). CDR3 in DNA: TGTGCCAGTAGTACTAGGGGAATCGGAGCTTTCTTT. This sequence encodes CASSTRGIGAFF.

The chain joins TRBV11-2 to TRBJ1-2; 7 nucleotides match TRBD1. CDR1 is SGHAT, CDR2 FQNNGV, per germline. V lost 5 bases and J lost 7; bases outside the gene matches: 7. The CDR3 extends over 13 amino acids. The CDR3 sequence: CASSHPGQTGYTF. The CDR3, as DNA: TGTGCCAGCAGCCACCCGGGACAGACTGGCTACACCTTC.

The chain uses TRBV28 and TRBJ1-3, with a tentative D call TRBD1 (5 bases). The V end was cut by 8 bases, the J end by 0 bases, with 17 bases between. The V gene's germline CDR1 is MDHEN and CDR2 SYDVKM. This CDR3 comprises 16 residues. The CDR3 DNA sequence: TGTGCCAGCGCTCGATCCCCAGGGTACTCTGGAAACACCATATATTTT. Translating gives CASARSPGYSGNTIYF.

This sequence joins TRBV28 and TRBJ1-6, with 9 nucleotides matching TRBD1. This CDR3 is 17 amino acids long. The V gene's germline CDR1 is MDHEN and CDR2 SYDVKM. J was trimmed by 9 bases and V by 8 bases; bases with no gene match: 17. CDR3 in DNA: TGTGCCAGCTTGTTAACACAGGGGGCGGAAAAGGGTTCACCCCTCCACTTT. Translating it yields CASLLTQGAEKGSPLHF.

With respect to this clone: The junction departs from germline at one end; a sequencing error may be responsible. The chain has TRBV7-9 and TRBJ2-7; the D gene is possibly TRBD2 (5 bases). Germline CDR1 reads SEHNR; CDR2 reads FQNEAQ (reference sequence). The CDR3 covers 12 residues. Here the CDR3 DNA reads TGTTCCAGCAGCTTAGCGTCATACGAGCAGTACTTC. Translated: CSSSLASYEQYF.

The DNA for the CDR3 is TGTGCCAGCAGCTTGCGGGACAGGAGTTATGGCTACACCTTC. This translates into CASSLRDRSYGYTF. This chain connects TRBV5-4 to TRBJ1-2, with TRBD1 matching over 8 bases. The V gene end was trimmed by 1 base and the J gene end by 5 bases; junction bases not matched to a gene: 4. Germline V CDR1 and CDR2: SGHNT, YYREEE (reference sequence). This CDR3 region has 14 residues.

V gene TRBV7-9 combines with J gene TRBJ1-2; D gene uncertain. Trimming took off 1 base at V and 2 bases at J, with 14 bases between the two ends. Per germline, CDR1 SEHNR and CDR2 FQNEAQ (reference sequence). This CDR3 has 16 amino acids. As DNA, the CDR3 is TGTGCCAGCAGCTTAGTGTCCCGGGAAGGAAACTATGGCTACACCTTC. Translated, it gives CASSLVSREGNYGYTF.

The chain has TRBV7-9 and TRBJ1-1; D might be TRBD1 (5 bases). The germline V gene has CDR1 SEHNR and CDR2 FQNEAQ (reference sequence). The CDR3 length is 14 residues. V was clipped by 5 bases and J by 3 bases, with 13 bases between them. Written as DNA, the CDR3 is TGTGCCAGCAGCAGTGGCCAGGGTGACACTGAAGCTTTCTTT. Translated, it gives CASSSGQGDTEAFF.

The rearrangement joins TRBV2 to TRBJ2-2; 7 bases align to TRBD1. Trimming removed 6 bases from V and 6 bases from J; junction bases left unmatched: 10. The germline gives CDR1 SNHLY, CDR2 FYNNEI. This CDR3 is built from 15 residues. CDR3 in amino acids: CASRQNRGSAGELFF. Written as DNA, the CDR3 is TGTGCCAGCAGGCAAAACAGGGGTTCGGCCGGGGAGCTGTTTTTT.

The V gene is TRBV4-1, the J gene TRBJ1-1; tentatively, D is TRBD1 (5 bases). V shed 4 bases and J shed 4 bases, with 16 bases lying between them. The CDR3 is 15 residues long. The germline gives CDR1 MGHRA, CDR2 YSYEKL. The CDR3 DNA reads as TGCGCCAGCAGCCCTACCGGGGGGGGAAGCACTGAAGCTTTCTTT. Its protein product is CASSPTGGGSTEAFF.

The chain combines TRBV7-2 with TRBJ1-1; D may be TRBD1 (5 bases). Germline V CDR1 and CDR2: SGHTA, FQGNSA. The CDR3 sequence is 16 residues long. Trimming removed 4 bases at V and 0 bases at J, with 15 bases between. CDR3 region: CASSSSPGRLNTEAFF. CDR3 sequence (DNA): TGTGCCAGCAGCTCTTCTCCAGGGAGGCTGAACACTGAAGCTTTCTTT. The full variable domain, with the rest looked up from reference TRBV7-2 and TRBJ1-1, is GAGVSQSPSNKVTEKGKDVELRCDPISGHTALYWYRQSLGQGLEFLIYFQGNSAPDKSGLPSDRFSAERTGGSVSTLTIQRTQQEDSAVYLCASSSSPGRLNTEAFFGQGTRLTVV.

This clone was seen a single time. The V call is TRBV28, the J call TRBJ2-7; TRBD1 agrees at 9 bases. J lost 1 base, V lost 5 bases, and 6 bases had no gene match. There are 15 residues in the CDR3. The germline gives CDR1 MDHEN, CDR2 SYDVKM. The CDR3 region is CASSLHRGRSYEQYF. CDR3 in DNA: TGTGCCAGCAGTCTTCACAGGGGGCGATCCTACGAGCAGTACTTC.

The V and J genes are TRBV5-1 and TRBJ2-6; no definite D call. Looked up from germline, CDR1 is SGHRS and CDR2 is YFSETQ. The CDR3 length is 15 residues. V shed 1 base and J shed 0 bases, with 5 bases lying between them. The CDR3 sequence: CASSLSVSGANVLTF. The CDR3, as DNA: TGCGCCAGCAGCTTGTCGGTCTCTGGGGCCAACGTCCTGACTTTC. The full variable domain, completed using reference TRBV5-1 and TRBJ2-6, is KAGVTQTPRYLIKTRGQQVTLSCSPISGHRSVSWYQQTPGQGLQFLFEYFSETQRNKGNFPGRFSGRQFSNSRSEMNVSTLELGDSALYLCASSLSVSGANVLTFGAGSRLTVL.

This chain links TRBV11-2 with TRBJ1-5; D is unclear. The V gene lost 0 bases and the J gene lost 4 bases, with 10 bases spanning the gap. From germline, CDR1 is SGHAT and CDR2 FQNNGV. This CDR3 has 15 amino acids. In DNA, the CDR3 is TGTGCCAGCAGCTTAGATCGGGGAGGGAATCAGCCCCAGCATTTT. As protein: CASSLDRGGNQPQHF. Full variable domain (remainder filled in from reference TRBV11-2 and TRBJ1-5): EAGVAQSPRYKIIEKRQSVAFWCNPISGHATLYWYQQILGQGPKLLIQFQNNGVVDDSQLPKDRFSAERLKGVDSTLKIQPAKLEDSAVYLCASSLDRGGNQPQHFGDGTRLSIL.